The rows below give T cell receptor beta chains drawn from one sample of a study of OX40 agonist ivuxolimab in advanced cancers. Assay used: immunoSEQ multiplex PCR; TCRdb lists only in-frame clones, some missing. The sample has around 30,000 clones, less than 85% seen once. The source was CD4+ or CD8+ T cells sorted from blood, collected in a trial of the OX40 agonist ivuxolimab. All receptors come from an adult with an advanced solid tumor such as melanoma, head and neck, liver or kidney cancer. Each CDR3 is given with its conserved first and last residue. D genes are given only for firm matches. Size values are once, few and many counts, or a class for expanded clones, and some rows have none.

D gene: .; V gene: TRBV7-9; clone size: .; CDR3 length: 13; J gene: TRBJ2-3; CDR3 DNA: TGTGCCAGCAGCTTAGGAGTGAGCGTTCCGCAGTATTTT; CDR3 protein: CASSLGVSVPQYF
D gene: TRBD2; V gene: TRBV9; clone size: .; CDR3 length: 17; J gene: TRBJ2-3; CDR3 DNA: TGTGCCAGCAGCGTTCCTAATCGCGGGGGTAGCACAGATACGCAGTATTTT; CDR3 protein: CASSVPNRGGSTDTQYF
D gene: TRBD2; V gene: TRBV9; clone size: .; CDR3 length: 16; J gene: TRBJ2-2; CDR3 DNA: TGTGCCAGCAGCGTAGATCCCAGCGGGAGGGCCGGGGAGCTGTTTTTT; CDR3 protein: CASSVDPSGRAGELFF
D gene: .; V gene: TRBV19; clone size: .; CDR3 length: 16; J gene: TRBJ1-4; CDR3 DNA: TGTGCCAGTAGTATTCAAGGACTACCTAGGGAAGAAAAACTGTTTTTT; CDR3 protein: CASSIQGLPREEKLFF
D gene: .; V gene: TRBV12-2; clone size: few; CDR3 length: 15; J gene: TRBJ1-5; CDR3 DNA: TGTGCAAGTCGCTTTCACGGCGATGGCAATCAGCCCCAGCATTTT; CDR3 protein: CASRFHGDGNQPQHF
D gene: TRBD1; V gene: TRBV6-1; clone size: .; CDR3 length: 19; J gene: TRBJ2-6; CDR3 DNA: TGTGCCAGCAGTGACCGGGACAGAGTAACTCACTCTGGGGCCAACGTCCTGACTTTC; CDR3 protein: CASSDRDRVTHSGANVLTF
D gene: .; V gene: TRBV27; clone size: .; CDR3 length: 15; J gene: TRBJ2-7; CDR3 DNA: TGTGCCAGCAGTTTAGCCCCATCCCTATTTTACGAGCAGTACTTC; CDR3 protein: CASSLAPSLFYEQYF
D gene: .; V gene: TRBV20-1; clone size: once; CDR3 length: 11; J gene: TRBJ1-2; CDR3 DNA: TGCAGTGCTAGAAAGGTAGATGGCTACACCTTC; CDR3 protein: CSARKVDGYTF
D gene: .; V gene: TRBV27; clone size: .; CDR3 length: 15; J gene: TRBJ2-7; CDR3 DNA: TGTGCCAGCAGTTTATCGATCGCTAGCGCCATGGCGCAGTACTTC; CDR3 protein: CASSLSIASAMAQYF
D gene: TRBD1; V gene: TRBV11-2; clone size: .; CDR3 length: 15; J gene: TRBJ1-1; CDR3 DNA: TGTGCCAGCAGCGAAGGACAGGGCCTGAACACTGAAGCTTTCTTT; CDR3 protein: CASSEGQGLNTEAFF
D gene: TRBD1; V gene: TRBV4-2; clone size: few; CDR3 length: 16; J gene: TRBJ2-7; CDR3 DNA: TGTGCCAGCAGCCAAGAGGATCGGGACAGGGTGGACGAGCAGTACTTC; CDR3 protein: CASSQEDRDRVDEQYF
D gene: .; V gene: TRBV7-6; clone size: .; CDR3 length: 14; J gene: TRBJ2-3; CDR3 DNA: TGTGCCAGCAGCTTAAAGGGGAATGTAGATACGCAGTATTTT; CDR3 protein: CASSLKGNVDTQYF
D gene: TRBD2; V gene: TRBV19; clone size: .; CDR3 length: 15; J gene: TRBJ2-7; CDR3 DNA: TGTGCCAGTAGCATTCGGGGACTAGCGGGAGTTGTGCAGTACTTC; CDR3 protein: CASSIRGLAGVVQYF
D gene: .; V gene: TRBV6-5; clone size: .; CDR3 length: 13; J gene: TRBJ1-5; CDR3 DNA: TGTGCCAGCAGTGGGACATTGTATCAGCCCCAGCATTTT; CDR3 protein: CASSGTLYQPQHF
D gene: TRBD1; V gene: TRBV28; clone size: .; CDR3 length: 15; J gene: TRBJ2-5; CDR3 DNA: TGTGCCAGCAGTTTTAGGGACAGGGGTATAGAGACCCAGTACTTC; CDR3 protein: CASSFRDRGIETQYF
D gene: .; V gene: TRBV9; clone size: .; CDR3 length: 13; J gene: TRBJ1-4; CDR3 DNA: TGTGCCAGCAGCGTAGGGGGTAATGAAAAACTGTTTTTT; CDR3 protein: CASSVGGNEKLFF
D gene: TRBD2; V gene: TRBV7-9; clone size: .; CDR3 length: 14; J gene: TRBJ2-7; CDR3 DNA: TGTGCCAGCACGCCCCCCAGCGGGAGTTACGAGCAGTACTTC; CDR3 protein: CASTPPSGSYEQYF
D gene: TRBD2; V gene: TRBV27; clone size: .; CDR3 length: 16; J gene: TRBJ2-1; CDR3 DNA: TGTGCCATCCAGCCTAGCGGGATGAGCTCCTACAATGAGCAGTTCTTC; CDR3 protein: CAIQPSGMSSYNEQFF
D gene: .; V gene: TRBV6-1; clone size: .; CDR3 length: 14; J gene: TRBJ2-2; CDR3 DNA: TGTGCCAGCAGTGTGGGGTCGGGGAACGGGGAGCTGTTTTTT; CDR3 protein: CASSVGSGNGELFF
D gene: .; V gene: TRBV13; clone size: once; CDR3 length: 16; J gene: TRBJ1-5; CDR3 DNA: TGTGCCAGCAGCTTAGCGGGGGCGGGTAGCAATCAGCCCCAGCATTTT; CDR3 protein: CASSLAGAGSNQPQHF